Presented here are 32 T cell receptor beta chains from one specimen sequenced in a study of T cell clonality in common variable immunodeficiency. Data came from immunoSEQ multiplex PCR; TCRdb stores just in-frame clones and leaves some out. Recorded here are tens of thousands of clones, none singletons. Sequenced sample: peripheral blood mononuclear cells. The receptors were sampled from a person aged 18 to 70 in good health.

Judged by abundance, this clone is medium-sized. Read coverage stops 3 residues before the CDR3 terminus; the germline J gene supplies the remainder. The J gene is TRBJ2-6, the V gene TRBV30; D gene unclear. Germline CDR1 and CDR2: GTSNPN and SVGIG (reference sequence). The CDR3 contains 13 residues. V was cut by 0 bases and J by 4 bases, with 4 bases left in between. The covered CDR3 bases are TGTGCCTGGAGTGTTGCGGGGGCCAACGTC. Its protein is CAWSVAGANV. In full, the CDR3 reads CAWSVAGANVLTF.

This clone appeared many times. The CDR3 extends 3 residues past the end of the read, so its final part is completed from the germline J gene. The chain joins TRBV20-1 to TRBJ1-2; TRBD1 matches at 7 bases. CDR1 and CDR2 (germline): DFQATT, SNEGSKA (reference sequence). The J segment lost 2 bases and the V segment lost 7 bases, leaving 7 bases of the junction unmatched. This CDR3 spans 13 amino acids. CDR3 bases read: TGCAGTGAGGTGGACAGGCCGAACTATGGC. Translated: CSEVDRPNYG. The full CDR3 protein is CSEVDRPNYGYTF.

This clone was counted many times. The covered CDR3 bases are TGCGCCAGCAGCTTGTCACAGGGTGGTGAAAAA. As protein: CASSLSQGGEK. The entire CDR3 sequence reads CASSLSQGGEKLFF. The J gene is TRBJ1-4, the V gene TRBV5-1, with a possible D match to TRBD1 (6 bases). The CDR3 extends 3 residues past the end of the read, so its final part is completed from the germline J gene. This CDR3 region has 14 residues. CDR1 is SGHRS, CDR2 YFSETQ, per germline. V lost 1 base and J 7 bases, leaving 11 bases between the germline ends.

This clone was counted many times. Read coverage stops 3 residues before the CDR3 terminus; the germline J gene supplies the remainder. J is TRBJ2-1 and V is TRBV10-3; TRBD1 agrees at 10 bases. Per the germline V gene, CDR1 is ENHRY and CDR2 is SYGVKD. This CDR3 contains 14 residues. The J segment lost 4 bases and the V segment lost 8 bases, leaving 5 bases of the junction unmatched. Partial CDR3 DNA: TGTGCCATCGGGGACAGGGGATGGTACAATGAG. It specifies CAIGDRGWYNE. The full CDR3 sequence reads CAIGDRGWYNEQFF.

For this clone: Read coverage stops 3 residues before the CDR3 terminus; the germline J gene supplies the remainder. The chain links TRBV7-2 to TRBJ2-2, with D perhaps TRBD1 (6 bases). CDR1 and CDR2 from the germline V gene are SGHTA and FQGNSA. CDR3 size: 13 residues. The DNA read from the CDR3 is TGTGCCAGCAGAGGACAGCTAAATTCACCG. Translating it yields CASRGQLNSP. The whole CDR3 sequence reads CASRGQLNSPLFF.

This clone was seen more than once but under ten times. The CDR3 sequence: CSARLAGPYEQYF. The covered CDR3 bases are TGCAGTGCCCGATTAGCGGGGCCTTACGAG. This sequence joins TRBV20-1 and TRBJ2-7; 8 bases agree with TRBD2. The CDR3 end is not reached by the read, which stops 3 residues before it; the germline J gene fills it in. The trim removed 6 bases at V and 4 bases at J, leaving 8 bases unmatched. The CDR3 is 13 amino acids. The germline gives CDR1 DFQATT, CDR2 SNEGSKA (reference sequence).

This clone was observed at least ten times. The sequenced fragment ends 3 residues before the CDR3 boundary, so the rest is inferred from the germline J gene. The rearrangement links TRBV2 to TRBJ2-5; TRBD2 is a possible D gene (6 bases). This CDR3 is 13 amino acids long. Trimming shortened V by 6 bases and J by 3 bases, and 11 bases separated the two germline ends. Germline-derived CDR1 and CDR2 are SNHLY and FYNNEI. The covered CDR3 bases are TGTGCCAGCAGACGGGACTCCGAAGAGACC. Its translation: CASRRDSEET. The full-length CDR3 reads as CASRRDSEETQYF.

The sample holds many counts of this clone. Read coverage stops 3 residues before the CDR3 terminus; the germline J gene supplies the remainder. The chain employs TRBV2 and TRBJ2-1; 7 bases are shared with TRBD1. The ends lost 8 bases at V and 0 bases at J; junction bases unmatched: 1. Germline V gene sequence: CDR1 SNHLY, CDR2 FYNNEI. This CDR3 is built from 13 residues. The CDR3 region is CASDRVSYNEQFF. The CDR3 DNA, read in part, is TGTGCCAGCGACAGGGTCTCCTACAATGAG. Full variable domain (remainder filled in from reference TRBV2 and TRBJ2-1): EPEVTQTPSHQVTQMGQEVILRCVPISNHLYFYWYRQILGQKVEFLVSFYNNEISEKSEIFDDQFSVERPDGSNFTLKIRSTKLEDSAMYFCASDRVSYNEQFFGPGTRLTVL.

This clone was seen at least ten times. Sequencing ends 3 residues short of the CDR3 end; the germline J gene provides the rest. The chain couples TRBV20-1 to TRBJ2-7, with 7 bases lining up with TRBD1. CDR1 and CDR2 (germline): DFQATT, SNEGSKA (reference sequence). The length of the CDR3 is 11 residues. The trim removed 5 bases at V and 5 bases at J, leaving 3 bases unmatched. The CDR3 sequence is CSAPRGNEQYF. CDR3 DNA, as far as it was read: TGCAGTGCTCCCAGGGGGAACGAG.

In this sample, this clone turned up many times. The read comes to an end 3 residues before the CDR3 does, leaving the germline J gene to fill in the end. This chain connects TRBV5-1 to TRBJ2-1; TRBD2 agrees at 10 bases. The V gene end was trimmed by 1 base and the J gene end by 7 bases; junction bases not matched to a gene: 5. The V gene's germline CDR1 is SGHRS and CDR2 YFSETQ. The CDR3 has 15 amino acids. CDR3 bases read: TGCGCCAGCAGCTTGTCCGGACTAGCGGATAATGAG. This translates into CASSLSGLADNE. The entire CDR3 is CASSLSGLADNEQFF.

The table lists this clone with many counts. The read halts 3 residues ahead of the CDR3 end, with the missing end drawn from the germline J gene. The gene calls are TRBV7-6 and TRBJ2-2; 9 nucleotides agree with TRBD1. Trimming at V came to 5 bases and at J to 1 base, leaving 5 bases not matched to a gene. The CDR3 has 16 residues. Germline V gene data show CDR1 as SGHVS and CDR2 as FNYEAQ. The CDR3 loop is CASSKQGAMNTGELFF. The sequenced part of the CDR3 DNA is TGTGCCAGCAGCAAACAGGGGGCGATGAACACCGGGGAG.

The sample holds a few counts of this clone. The read ends 3 residues shy of where the CDR3 ends; the end is completed using the germline J gene. V is TRBV7-9 and J is TRBJ1-2; D gene ambiguous. Germline V gene data show CDR1 as SEHNR and CDR2 as FQNEAQ (reference sequence). The CDR3 spans 14 residues. CDR3 residues: CASSPRRAGNDYTF. CDR3 DNA, as far as it was read: TGTGCCAGCAGCCCCCGGAGGGCGGGGAACGAC.

This clone showed up many times. The CDR3 end falls 3 residues outside the read, so it is completed with the germline J gene. The chain uses TRBV28 and TRBJ2-6, with 7 bases lining up with TRBD2. CDR1 MDHEN and CDR2 SYDVKM come from the germline V gene. Unmatched junction bases numbered 4, after V lost 8 bases and J lost 0 bases. The CDR3 totals 15 residues. This CDR3 reads CASGERGSGANVLTF. The sequenced CDR3 bases are TGTGCCAGCGGGGAGCGGGGCTCTGGGGCCAACGTC. Full variable domain (missing parts from reference TRBV28 and TRBJ2-6): DVKVTQSSRYLVKRTGEKVFLECVQDMDHENMFWYRQDPGLGLRLIYFSYDVKMKEKGDIPEGYSVSREKKERFSLILESASTNQTSMYLCASGERGSGANVLTFGAGSRLTVL.

This clone has ten or more counts. The read terminates 3 residues ahead of where the CDR3 ends, so the germline J gene completes it. The chain is built from TRBV20-1 and TRBJ2-7, with D perhaps matching TRBD2 (6 bases). The CDR3 loop spans 14 amino acids. Between the trimmed V and J ends, which lost 6 bases and 5 bases, there was a span of 20 bases. CDR1 is DFQATT and CDR2 is SNEGSKA in the germline V gene (reference sequence). CDR3: CSAIGGRSGNEQYF. Incomplete CDR3 DNA: TGCAGTGCCATCGGAGGGCGTTCAGGCAACGAG.

In this sample, this clone turned up many times. The read ends 3 residues before the CDR3 terminus; that terminus is restored from the germline J gene. J is TRBJ2-1 and V is TRBV7-9, with TRBD2 matching over 9 bases. V shed 7 bases, J shed 2 bases, and the junction held 6 bases outside the gene matches. Germline V gene lookup returns CDR1 SEHNR and CDR2 FQNEAQ (reference sequence). The length of the CDR3 is 15 residues. The sequenced part of the CDR3 DNA is TGTGCCAGCACTAGCGGGGAAGATGCCTACAATGAG. This sequence encodes CASTSGEDAYNE. The full CDR3 protein reads CASTSGEDAYNEQFF.

This clone was observed many times. The CDR3 region is CASSAPGQGGETQYF. The part of the CDR3 DNA that was read is TGTGCCAGTAGTGCACCGGGACAGGGGGGAGAGACC. The chain has TRBV19 and TRBJ2-5; 11 nucleotides line up with TRBD1. The read ends 3 residues shy of where the CDR3 ends; the end is completed using the germline J gene. The CDR3 has 15 amino acids. Germline CDR1 is LNHDA and CDR2 is SQIVND (reference sequence). V lost 5 bases to trimming and J lost 4 bases; unmatched junction nucleotides: 6. Combining the CDR3 with reference TRBV19 and TRBJ2-5 gives the whole variable domain DGGITQSPKYLFRKEGQNVTLSCEQNLNHDAMYWYRQDPGQGLRLIYYSQIVNDFQKGDIAEGYSVSREKKESFPLTVTSAQKNPTAFYLCASSAPGQGGETQYFGPGTRLLVL.

The table lists this clone with many counts. The read ends 3 residues shy of where the CDR3 ends; the end is completed using the germline J gene. The chain recombines TRBV20-1 with TRBJ2-1; perhaps TRBD1 as D (5 bases). The CDR3 runs 15 residues. The germline V and J ends were trimmed by 0 bases and 6 bases, with 15 bases remaining between them. CDR1 is DFQATT and CDR2 is SNEGSKA in the germline V gene (reference sequence). The CDR3: CSARDRETASNEQFF. Partial CDR3 DNA: TGCAGTGCTAGAGATCGAGAGACAGCCTCCAATGAG.

Ten or more counts support this clone. The read terminates 3 residues before the CDR3 end, so the remaining end is supplied by the germline J gene. The chain recombines TRBV12-3 or TRBV12-4 with TRBJ2-5; TRBD2 agrees at 11 bases. V gave up 6 bases and J gave up 2 bases; unmatched junction bases: 11. The CDR3 contains 17 residues. The CDR3 region is CASRQTSGSRGQETQYF. Partial CDR3 DNA: TGTGCCAGCAGGCAAACTAGCGGGAGCCGAGGTCAAGAGACC.

The table lists this clone with many counts. The read ends 3 residues shy of where the CDR3 ends; the end is completed using the germline J gene. The chain has TRBV7-2 and TRBJ2-1; TRBD2 aligns across 7 bases. The germline gives CDR1 SGHTA, CDR2 FQGNSA. The V gene end was trimmed by 3 bases and the J gene end by 5 bases; junction bases not matched to a gene: 4. The CDR3 loop spans 14 amino acids. The CDR3 spells CASSLASGNNEQFF. The covered CDR3 bases are TGTGCCAGCAGCTTGGCTAGCGGAAACAATGAG.

This clone was counted many times. The CDR3 end falls 3 residues outside the read, so it is completed with the germline J gene. This chain uses TRBV10-3 with TRBJ2-5; tentative D call: TRBD2 (5 bases). This CDR3 comprises 17 residues. V was trimmed by 3 bases and J by 2 bases, leaving 19 bases between them. Germline V gives CDR1 ENHRY, CDR2 SYGVKD. CDR3 residues: CAISDPAAKDTQETQYF. The CDR3 bases that were read are TGTGCCATCAGTGATCCAGCGGCAAAAGACACGCAAGAGACC.

This clone has a handful of counts. Its ends do not fully match the called genes, so a read error is possible. The sequenced fragment ends 3 residues before the CDR3 boundary, so the rest is inferred from the germline J gene. This chain joins TRBV5-3 and TRBJ1-4; possible D gene TRBD1, 5 bases. Being an ORF, TRBV5-3 has a function that is uncertain. The CDR3 loop spans 12 amino acids. Incomplete CDR3 DNA: TGTGCCAACTTGGGCAGGGATGAGAAA. It specifies CANLGRDEK. The entire CDR3 is CANLGRDEKLFF.

In its sample, this clone was seen many times. The read gets to within 3 residues of the CDR3 end, and the germline J gene fills in the rest. The chain joins TRBV19 to TRBJ2-3, with 13 positions matching TRBD2. The CDR3 is made up of 16 amino acids. The ends lost 6 bases at V and 4 bases at J; junction bases unmatched: 7. Looked up from germline, CDR1 is LNHDA and CDR2 is SQIVND (reference sequence). The DNA read from the CDR3 is TGTGCCAGTAGGAGATACACTAGCGGGGGGGCAGATACG. Its translation: CASRRYTSGGADT. The complete CDR3 protein is CASRRYTSGGADTQYF.

This clone was observed at least ten times. The read ends 3 residues before the CDR3 terminus; that terminus is restored from the germline J gene. V is TRBV20-1 and J is TRBJ2-7; 7 nucleotides agree with TRBD1. The germline V gene encodes CDR1 DFQATT and CDR2 SNEGSKA (reference sequence). J gave up 0 bases and V 3 bases, and 5 bases lay outside the gene matches. The CDR3 length is 14 residues. The part of the CDR3 DNA that was read is TGCAGTGCTAGCCCGGGACAGTTCTCCTACGAG. Protein: CSASPGQFSYE. The whole CDR3 is CSASPGQFSYEQYF.

This clone showed up many times. The sequenced fragment ends 3 residues before the CDR3 boundary, so the rest is inferred from the germline J gene. V is TRBV5-1 and J is TRBJ1-4, with D possibly matching TRBD1 (5 bases). Germline CDR1 and CDR2: SGHRS and YFSETQ. CDR3 size: 15 residues. The CDR3 DNA, read in part, is TGCGCCAGCAGCCCTGCTGGGACTGGGGATTCACCA. Amino acid sequence: CASSPAGTGDSP. In full, the CDR3 is CASSPAGTGDSPLFF.

This clone was picked up many times. The read comes to an end 3 residues before the CDR3 does, leaving the germline J gene to fill in the end. The chain is built from TRBV19 and TRBJ2-7; 8 nucleotides agree with TRBD2. The CDR3 is 13 amino acids. CDR1 and CDR2 (germline): LNHDA, SQIVND (reference sequence). V was pared by 9 bases and J by 2 bases, with 6 bases of the junction left unmatched. The sequenced CDR3 bases are TGTGCCAGCGCACCGGGACTAGCCTACGAG. This codes for CASAPGLAYE. The whole CDR3 protein is CASAPGLAYEQYF.

Concerning this clone: The read gets to within 3 residues of the CDR3 end, and the germline J gene fills in the rest. The chain couples TRBV20-1 to TRBJ2-7; D call uncertain. The CDR3 extends over 13 amino acids. CDR1 and CDR2 from the germline V gene are DFQATT and SNEGSKA (reference sequence). V was clipped by 1 base and J by 0 bases, with 7 bases between them. CDR3 residues: CSARAPRSYEQYF. Incomplete CDR3 DNA: TGCAGTGCTAGAGCTCCTCGCTCCTACGAG.

This clone was detected many times. The CDR3 sequence is CSARGAGGGTDTQYF. CDR3 DNA (partial): TGCAGTGCTAGAGGAGCGGGAGGAGGCACAGATACG. The genes are TRBV20-1 and TRBJ2-3; TRBD2 matches at 9 bases. The read is 3 residues too short to cover the CDR3 end, so that end is filled in from the germline J gene. Germline lookup yields CDR1 DFQATT and CDR2 SNEGSKA (reference sequence). V shed 1 base, J shed 1 base, and the junction held 3 bases outside the gene matches. The CDR3 runs 15 residues.

The sample holds many counts of this clone. The read stops 3 residues short of the end of the CDR3; the missing end is completed from the germline J gene. V is TRBV20-1 and J is TRBJ2-1, with D maybe TRBD2 (5 bases). Germline-derived CDR1 and CDR2 are DFQATT and SNEGSKA (reference sequence). The CDR3 has 17 residues. The V and J ends lost 0 bases and 7 bases respectively, with 22 bases between them. The chain's CDR3 is CSARDPQANSPGNEQFF. The covered CDR3 bases are TGCAGTGCTAGAGATCCCCAGGCAAACTCCCCGGGGAATGAG.

This clone was recorded at least ten times. The CDR3 here is CASSSPRRDRNPYEQYF. The sequenced CDR3 bases are TGTGCCAGCAGTTCGCCCCGCCGGGACAGGAACCCCTACGAG. This chain links TRBV28 with TRBJ2-7; 8 positions agree with TRBD1. The DNA ends 3 residues before the CDR3 does, and the rest of the CDR3 is filled in from the germline J gene. V was pared by 4 bases and J by 2 bases, with 13 bases of the junction left unmatched. The germline V gene has CDR1 MDHEN and CDR2 SYDVKM. The CDR3 spans 17 residues.

This clone came up many times. The read is 3 residues too short to cover the CDR3 end, so that end is filled in from the germline J gene. V gene TRBV29-1 combines with J gene TRBJ1-1; the match to TRBD1 covers 7 bases. Germline V gene data show CDR1 as SQVTM and CDR2 as ANQGSEA. Unmatched junction bases numbered 6, after V lost 4 bases and J lost 4 bases. This CDR3 is 13 amino acids long. The CDR3 reads CSVGKGAGTEAFF. The CDR3 DNA, read in part, is TGCAGCGTTGGCAAGGGGGCCGGCACTGAA.

Ten or more counts support this clone. The sequence runs out 3 residues before the end of the CDR3; the remainder is reconstructed from the germline J gene. V is TRBV7-8 and J is TRBJ1-1; D may be TRBD1 (6 bases). Germline CDR1 SGHVS, CDR2 FQNEAQ. The CDR3 spans 18 residues. V was clipped by 1 base and J by 0 bases, with 18 bases between them. The CDR3 bases that were read are TGTGCCAGCAGCTTAGGACCCTCCTACAGGGTTGTGAACACTGAA. As protein: CASSLGPSYRVVNTE. The full CDR3 protein reads CASSLGPSYRVVNTEAFF.

There are many counts of this clone. The read falls 3 residues short of the CDR3 end, and the missing part is taken from the germline J gene. The chain combines TRBV18 with TRBJ2-7; TRBD2 matches 11 bases. V was clipped by 3 bases and J by 2 bases; unmatched bases: 3. Germline V gene lookup returns CDR1 KGHSH and CDR2 LQKENI. This CDR3 contains 15 residues. This chain's CDR3 is CASSPGLAEAYEQYF. Partial CDR3 DNA: TGTGCCAGCTCACCGGGACTAGCGGAAGCCTACGAG.